This entry lists 18 T cell receptor beta chains sequenced from one sample in a study of blood T cells in healthy people across ages. Primed by a sample-barcoded 5' primer and a J-beta primer mix, a second PCR proceeded for 7 to 11 cycles. MiXCR, applied by TCRdb to the 5' RACE reads, yields one record per CDR3 protein. The sample holds under 1 million distinct CDR3 sequences, approximately 44% seen once. Sequenced sample: blood. The receptors originated from a man in his sixties in good health.

About this clonotype: This may be a read error, as it is one base from a much larger clone. The J gene is TRBJ2-1, the V gene TRBV3-1; weak D call: TRBD1 (6 bases). Looked up from germline, CDR1 is LGHDT and CDR2 is YNNKEL (reference sequence). The CDR3 length is 14 residues. In DNA, the CDR3 is TGTGCCAGCAGCCAGGACAGCTCCTACAATAAGCAGTTCTTC. It is translated as CASSQDSSYNKQFF.

The rearrangement joins TRBV7-2 to TRBJ1-2, with a weak D call TRBD1 (6 bases). CDR3 size: 16 residues. CDR1 is SGHTA and CDR2 is FQGNSA in the germline V gene. Trimming took 2 bases from V and 2 from J, leaving 15 bases between them. The CDR3 sequence is CASSLFLGGLNYGYTF. CDR3 bases: TGTGCCAGCAGCTTATTTTTGGGGGGGCTGAACTATGGCTACACCTTC.

This sequence joins TRBV20-1 and TRBJ2-1; 8 positions match TRBD1. CDR1 and CDR2 (germline): DFQATT, SNEGSKA (reference sequence). The CDR3 loop spans 15 amino acids. With 2 bases clipped from V and 4 bases from J, the junction kept 7 bases outside the gene matches. The CDR3 DNA is TGCAGTGCTAGAACCGGGACAGGAGGTTACAATGAGCAGTTCTTC. Its translation: CSARTGTGGYNEQFF.

CDR3 DNA: TGTGCCAGCAGTACCTTGACAGGCCGTTCCTCCTACGAGCAGTACTTC. This codes for CASSTLTGRSSYEQYF. This chain links TRBV12-3 or TRBV12-4 with TRBJ2-7, with D possibly being TRBD1 (6 bases). This CDR3 contains 16 residues. V gave up 5 bases and J gave up 0 bases, with 17 bases separating them.

V usage is TRBV4-1 and J usage is TRBJ2-1; D not certain. Germline CDR1 reads MGHRA; CDR2 reads YSYEKL. The CDR3 runs 16 residues. V lost 4 bases and J 0 bases, leaving 13 bases between the germline ends. CDR3 nucleotide sequence: TGCGCCAGCAGCCCGAACCGACAAAGCTCCTACAATGAGCAGTTCTTC. It translates to CASSPNRQSSYNEQFF.

The chain's CDR3 is CASSLPVYTEAFF. The CDR3 coding sequence is TGTGCCAGCAGCTTACCGGTCTACACTGAAGCTTTCTTT. The chain has TRBV7-2 and TRBJ1-1, with D hard to call. Deletions cut 2 bases from V and 3 bases from J, with 7 bases between. The V gene's germline CDR1 is SGHTA and CDR2 FQGNSA. The CDR3 loop spans 13 amino acids. The full variable domain, its missing parts supplied by reference TRBV7-2 and TRBJ1-1, is GAGVSQSPSNKVTEKGKDVELRCDPISGHTALYWYRQSLGQGLEFLIYFQGNSAPDKSGLPSDRFSAERTGGSVSTLTIQRTQQEDSAVYLCASSLPVYTEAFFGQGTRLTVV.

The sample holds many counts of this clonotype. This chain uses TRBV29-1 with TRBJ2-5, with D hard to call. Trimming stripped 3 bases from V and 5 bases from J, with 13 bases between. Germline CDR1 is SQVTM and CDR2 is ANQGSEA. This CDR3 has 13 residues. In DNA form, the CDR3 reads TGCAGCGTTGAGTACCTGGTTGGGGAGACCCAGTACTTC. Translated, it gives CSVEYLVGETQYF.

About this clonotype: A read error is possible here, since a much larger clone lies one base away. The genes are TRBV6-2 or TRBV6-3 and TRBJ1-1; D call uncertain. Germline assignment: CDR1 MNHEY and CDR2 SVGEGT. V dropped 7 bases and J dropped 0 bases, with 6 bases sitting between them. The CDR3 totals 12 residues. The CDR3 loop is CASNSVNTEAFF. The CDR3 coding sequence is TGTGCCAGCAACTCAGTGAACACTGAAGCTTTCTTT.

The V and J genes are TRBV12-3 or TRBV12-4 and TRBJ2-5; the D gene is possibly TRBD1 (5 bases). V was pared by 3 bases and J by 4 bases, with 15 bases between. CDR3 size: 15 residues. The CDR3 DNA sequence: TGTGCCAGCAGTTTCCTGACAGCTTATGGAGAGACCCAGTACTTC. This gives the protein CASSFLTAYGETQYF.

V is TRBV6-2 or TRBV6-3 and J is TRBJ2-5; D is perhaps TRBD2 (5 bases). V lost 6 bases and J lost 12, with 14 bases in between. The CDR3 is 11 amino acids. Germline V gives CDR1 MNHEY, CDR2 SVGEGT. Here the CDR3 DNA reads TGTGCCAGCAGCCGCGGACTCGAGGAGTACTTC. It encodes CASSRGLEEYF.

V gene TRBV4-1 combines with J gene TRBJ2-5, with unresolved D. Germline values: CDR1 MGHRA, CDR2 YSYEKL. The V gene lost 0 bases and the J gene lost 1 base, with 12 bases spanning the gap. The CDR3 sequence is 16 residues long. CDR3 in DNA: TGCGCCAGCAGCCAAGATGCCCGGCAGACCCAAGAGACCCAGTACTTC. Protein sequence: CASSQDARQTQETQYF.

This clonotype was found a few times. The chain links TRBV29-1 to TRBJ1-1; the D gene is possibly TRBD1 (5 bases). Deletions cut 4 bases from V and 4 bases from J, with 19 bases between. Looked up from germline, CDR1 is SQVTM and CDR2 is ANQGSEA. The length of the CDR3 is 15 residues. The CDR3 here is CSVVVFGGDVTEAFF. CDR3 in DNA: TGCAGCGTTGTCGTATTCGGGGGGGACGTCACTGAAGCTTTCTTT. Full variable domain (remainder filled in from reference TRBV29-1 and TRBJ1-1): SAVISQKPSRDICQRGTSLTIQCQVDSQVTMMFWYRQQPGQSLTLIATANQGSEATYESGFVIDKFPISRPNLTFSTLTVSNMSPEDSSIYLCSVVVFGGDVTEAFFGQGTRLTVV.

This sequence joins TRBV20-1 and TRBJ2-7; 9 nucleotides agree with TRBD1. CDR3 length equals 12 residues. V dropped 7 bases and J dropped 5; count of bases not matched to a gene: 6. Germline CDR1 reads DFQATT; CDR2 reads SNEGSKA (reference sequence). This chain's CDR3 is CSDKGQGDEQYF. CDR3 coding DNA: TGCAGTGATAAGGGACAGGGTGACGAGCAGTACTTC.

J is TRBJ2-5 and V is TRBV5-1; the D gene is possibly TRBD2 (7 bases). The V gene lost 4 bases and the J gene lost 3 bases, with 19 bases spanning the gap. There are 16 residues in the CDR3. Per the germline V gene, CDR1 is SGHRS and CDR2 is YFSETQ. The CDR3 region has the DNA TGCGCCAGCAGCGCGGGACTTGGGGGGGCCAAAGAGACCCAGTACTTC. This gives the protein CASSAGLGGAKETQYF.

This clonotype turned up a few times. The chain employs TRBV6-6 and TRBJ2-5, with D possibly being TRBD1 or TRBD2 (5 bases each). Germline V CDR1 and CDR2: MNHNY, SVGAGI (reference sequence). This CDR3 contains 13 residues. V gave up 2 bases and J gave up 5 bases, with 9 bases separating them. CDR3 loop: CASSYMGVETQYF. Written as DNA, the CDR3 is TGTGCCAGCAGTTACATGGGGGTCGAGACCCAGTACTTC.

A single count supports this clonotype. V is TRBV19 and J is TRBJ1-2; D ambiguous. Germline V gene data show CDR1 as LNHDA and CDR2 as SQIVND (reference sequence). Trimming pared 2 bases from V and 2 bases from J, leaving 9 bases between. The CDR3 is made up of 14 amino acids. CDR3 amino acids: CASSIWTENYGYTF. In nucleotides, the CDR3 is TGTGCCAGTAGTATATGGACGGAGAACTATGGCTACACCTTC.

The V call is TRBV7-9, the J call TRBJ2-7; D unclear. The V gene's germline CDR1 is SEHNR and CDR2 FQNEAQ (reference sequence). The CDR3 has 12 amino acids. Trimming left V 5 bases short and J 3 bases short, with 8 bases between. CDR3 in DNA: TGTGCCAGCAGCGGCCCGGGCTACGAGCAGTACTTC. Translation: CASSGPGYEQYF.

In its sample, this clonotype was seen a few times. The genes are TRBV10-3 and TRBJ2-7; a possible D gene is TRBD1 (6 bases). Per the germline V gene, CDR1 is ENHRY and CDR2 is SYGVKD. V was pared by 0 bases and J by 7 bases, with 10 bases between. The CDR3 consists of 13 residues. CDR3 amino acids: CAISESTRGEQYF. For the CDR3, the DNA is TGTGCCATCAGTGAGTCCACTAGGGGGGAGCAGTACTTC.